A few counts support the clone carrying this T cell receptor beta chain. The study recruited hyperthyroidism patients aged 18 to 65 who were newly diagnosed, under 2 months' duration. The data belong to a study of Graves' ophthalmopathy and Graves' hyperthyroidism. Trimming cost V 0 bases and J 6 bases, with 15 bases left between them. Germline loops: CDR1 MNHEY, CDR2 SVGAGI. CDR3 length: 15 amino acids. For repertoire sequencing, the TCR beta CDR3 regions were amplified from RNA transcripts. RT-PCR with HTBI primers came first, then second-round multiplex PCR. TCRdb passed the multiplex PCR reads through MiXCR, listing each CDR3 protein once. The data hold around 1.1 million distinct CDR3 sequences, with about 35% observed a single time.

The sequenced sample was peripheral blood or thyroid tissue (not recorded which). V and J are TRBV6-5 and TRBJ2-7; perhaps TRBD1 as D (5 bases). The sequence was obtained from an adult man with Graves' hyperthyroidism. This chain's CDR3 is CASSYSGRAFLEQYF. The DNA for the CDR3 is TGTGCCAGCAGTTACTCGGGCAGGGCATTCCTCGAGCAGTACTTC.